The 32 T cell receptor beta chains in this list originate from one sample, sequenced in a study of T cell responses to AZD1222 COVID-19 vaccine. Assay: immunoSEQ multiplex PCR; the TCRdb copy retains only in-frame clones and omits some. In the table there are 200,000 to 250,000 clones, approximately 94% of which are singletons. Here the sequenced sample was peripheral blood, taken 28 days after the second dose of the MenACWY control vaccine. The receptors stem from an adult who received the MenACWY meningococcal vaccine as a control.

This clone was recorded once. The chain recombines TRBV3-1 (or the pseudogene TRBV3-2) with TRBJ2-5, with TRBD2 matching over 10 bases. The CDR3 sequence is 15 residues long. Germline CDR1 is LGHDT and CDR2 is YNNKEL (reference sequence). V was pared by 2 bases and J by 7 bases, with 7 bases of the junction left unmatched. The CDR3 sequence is CASSQSGGAVGTQYF. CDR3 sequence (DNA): TGTGCCAGCAGCCAAAGCGGGGGGGCGGTTGGGACCCAGTACTTC.

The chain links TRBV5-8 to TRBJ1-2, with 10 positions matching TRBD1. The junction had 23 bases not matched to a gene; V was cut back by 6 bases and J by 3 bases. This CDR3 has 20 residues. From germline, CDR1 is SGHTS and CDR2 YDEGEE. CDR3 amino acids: CASNVERVLTGQGLDYGYTF. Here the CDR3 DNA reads TGTGCCAGCAACGTCGAAAGGGTTCTGACGGGACAGGGGTTAGACTATGGCTACACCTTC.

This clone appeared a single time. The CDR3 region is CASSEEGRQVHEQYF. In DNA, the CDR3 is TGTGCCAGCAGTGAAGAGGGGCGGCAGGTGCACGAGCAGTACTTC. The chain uses TRBV25-1 and TRBJ2-7; D tentatively reads TRBD1 or TRBD2 (5 bases each). V lost 2 bases, J lost 5 bases, and 16 bases lay in between. The CDR3 length is 15 residues. Germline-derived CDR1 and CDR2 are MGHDK and SYGVNS.

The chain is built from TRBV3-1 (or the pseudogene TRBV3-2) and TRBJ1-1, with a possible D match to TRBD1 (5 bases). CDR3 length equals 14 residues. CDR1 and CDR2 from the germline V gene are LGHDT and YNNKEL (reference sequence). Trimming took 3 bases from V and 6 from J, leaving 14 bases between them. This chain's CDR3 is CASSHIRDPPEAFF. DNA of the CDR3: TGTGCCAGCAGCCACATCAGGGACCCGCCTGAAGCTTTCTTT.

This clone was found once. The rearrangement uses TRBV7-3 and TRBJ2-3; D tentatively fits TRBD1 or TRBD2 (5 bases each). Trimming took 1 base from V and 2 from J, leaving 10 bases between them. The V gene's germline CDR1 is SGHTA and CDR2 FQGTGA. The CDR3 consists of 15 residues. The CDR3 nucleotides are TGTGCCAGCAGCTTAAACCGGGGCGTCACAGATACGCAGTATTTT. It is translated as CASSLNRGVTDTQYF.

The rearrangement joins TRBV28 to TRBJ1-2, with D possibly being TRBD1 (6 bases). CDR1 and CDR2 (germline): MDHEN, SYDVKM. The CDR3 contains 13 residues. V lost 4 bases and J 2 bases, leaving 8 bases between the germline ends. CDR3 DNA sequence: TGTGCCAGCAGTTCTGGACAGAACTATGGCTACACCTTC. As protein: CASSSGQNYGYTF.

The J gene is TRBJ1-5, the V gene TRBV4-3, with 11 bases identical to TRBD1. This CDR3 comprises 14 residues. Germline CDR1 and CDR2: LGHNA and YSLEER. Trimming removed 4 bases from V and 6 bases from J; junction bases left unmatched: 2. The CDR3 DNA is TGCGCCAGCAGCCCAGGGACAGGGGGTCAGCCCCAGCATTTT. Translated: CASSPGTGGQPQHF.

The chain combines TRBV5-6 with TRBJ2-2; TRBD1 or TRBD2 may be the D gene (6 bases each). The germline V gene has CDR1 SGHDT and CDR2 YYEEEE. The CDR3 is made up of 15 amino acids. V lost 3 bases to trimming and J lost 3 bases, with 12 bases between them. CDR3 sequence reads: CASSSPGAYTGELFF. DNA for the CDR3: TGTGCCAGCAGCTCTCCGGGGGCATACACCGGGGAGCTGTTTTTT. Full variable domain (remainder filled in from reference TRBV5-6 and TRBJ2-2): DAGVTQSPTHLIKTRGQQVTLRCSPKSGHDTVSWYQQALGQGPQFIFQYYEEEERQRGNFPDRFSGHQFPNYSSELNVNALLLGDSALYLCASSSPGAYTGELFFGEGSRLTVL.

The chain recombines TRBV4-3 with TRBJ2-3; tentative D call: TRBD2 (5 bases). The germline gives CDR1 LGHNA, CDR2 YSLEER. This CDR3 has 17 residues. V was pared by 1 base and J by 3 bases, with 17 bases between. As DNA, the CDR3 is TGCGCCAGCAGCCAAGGTCCCTCCGGGGTAGTGACAGATACGCAGTATTTT. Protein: CASSQGPSGVVTDTQYF.

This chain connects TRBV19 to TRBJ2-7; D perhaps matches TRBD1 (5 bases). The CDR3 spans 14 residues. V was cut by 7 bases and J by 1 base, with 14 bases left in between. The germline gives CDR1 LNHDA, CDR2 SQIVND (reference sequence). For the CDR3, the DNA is TGTGCCAGTAAGATGAAGGGGCGATCCTACGAGCAGTACTTC. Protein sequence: CASKMKGRSYEQYF.

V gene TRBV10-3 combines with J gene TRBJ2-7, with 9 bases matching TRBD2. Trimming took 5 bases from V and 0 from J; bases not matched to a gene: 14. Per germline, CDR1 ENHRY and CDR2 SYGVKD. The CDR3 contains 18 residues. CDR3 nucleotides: TGTGCCATCAGTCCTAGAAAAGTGGCTAGCGGGGACTCCTACGAGCAGTACTTC. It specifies CAISPRKVASGDSYEQYF.

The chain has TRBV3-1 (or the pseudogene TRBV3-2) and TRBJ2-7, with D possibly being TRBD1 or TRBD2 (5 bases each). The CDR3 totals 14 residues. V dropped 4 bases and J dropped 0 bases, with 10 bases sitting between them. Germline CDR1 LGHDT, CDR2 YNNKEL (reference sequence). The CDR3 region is CASSLRDPSYEQYF. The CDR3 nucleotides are TGTGCCAGCAGCCTCAGGGACCCCTCCTACGAGCAGTACTTC.

The CDR3 here is CAWNPGQGSQPQHF. CDR3 DNA: TGTGCCTGGAACCCGGGACAGGGAAGTCAGCCCCAGCATTTT. The chain joins TRBV30 to TRBJ1-5; 9 nucleotides align to TRBD1. V trimming: 4 bases; J trimming: 6 bases; junction bases outside the gene matches: 7. Germline V gene lookup returns CDR1 GTSNPN and CDR2 SVGIG (reference sequence). The CDR3 extends over 14 amino acids.

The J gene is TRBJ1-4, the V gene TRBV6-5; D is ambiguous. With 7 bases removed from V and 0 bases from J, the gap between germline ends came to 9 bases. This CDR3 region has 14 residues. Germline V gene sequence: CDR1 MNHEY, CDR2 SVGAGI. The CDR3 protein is CASTAGSTNEKLFF. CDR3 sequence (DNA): TGTGCCAGCACGGCAGGTTCAACTAATGAAAAACTGTTTTTT.

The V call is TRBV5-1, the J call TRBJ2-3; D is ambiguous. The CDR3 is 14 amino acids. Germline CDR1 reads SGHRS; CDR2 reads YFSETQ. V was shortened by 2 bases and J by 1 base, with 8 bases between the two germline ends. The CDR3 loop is CASSLAIGTDTQYF. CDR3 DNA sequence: TGCGCCAGCAGCTTAGCTATAGGCACAGATACGCAGTATTTT.

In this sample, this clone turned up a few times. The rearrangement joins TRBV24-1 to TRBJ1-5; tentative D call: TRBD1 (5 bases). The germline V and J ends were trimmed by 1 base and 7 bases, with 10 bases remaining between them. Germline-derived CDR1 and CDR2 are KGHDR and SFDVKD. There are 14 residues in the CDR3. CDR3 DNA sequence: TGTGCCACCAGTGATTTCGGGGGAAACCAGCCCCAGCATTTT. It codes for CATSDFGGNQPQHF.

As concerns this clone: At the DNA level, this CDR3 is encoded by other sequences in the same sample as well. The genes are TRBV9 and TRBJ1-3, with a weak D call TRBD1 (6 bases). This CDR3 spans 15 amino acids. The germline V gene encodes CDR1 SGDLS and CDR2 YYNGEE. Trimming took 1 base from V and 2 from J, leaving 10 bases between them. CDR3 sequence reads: CASSVNEGAGNTIYF. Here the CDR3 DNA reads TGTGCCAGCAGCGTAAATGAGGGGGCTGGAAACACCATATATTTT. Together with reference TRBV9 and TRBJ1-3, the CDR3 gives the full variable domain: DSGVTQTPKHLITATGQRVTLRCSPRSGDLSVYWYQQSLDQGLQFLIQYYNGEERAKGNILERFSAQQFPDLHSELNLSSLELGDSALYFCASSVNEGAGNTIYFGEGSWLTVV.

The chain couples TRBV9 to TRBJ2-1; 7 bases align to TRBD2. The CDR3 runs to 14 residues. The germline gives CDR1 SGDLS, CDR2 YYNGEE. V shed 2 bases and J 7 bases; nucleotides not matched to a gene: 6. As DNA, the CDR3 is TGTGCCAGCAGCGTCACCCTAGCGGCTAATGAGCAGTTCTTC. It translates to CASSVTLAANEQFF.

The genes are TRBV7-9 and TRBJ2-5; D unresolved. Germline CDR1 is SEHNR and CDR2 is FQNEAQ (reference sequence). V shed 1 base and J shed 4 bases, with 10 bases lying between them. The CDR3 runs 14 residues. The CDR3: CASSLGRLGETQYF. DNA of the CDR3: TGTGCCAGCAGCTTAGGAAGACTGGGAGAGACCCAGTACTTC.

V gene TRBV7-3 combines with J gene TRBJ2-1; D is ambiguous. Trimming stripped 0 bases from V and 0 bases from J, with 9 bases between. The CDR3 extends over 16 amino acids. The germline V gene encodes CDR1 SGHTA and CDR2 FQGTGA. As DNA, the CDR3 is TGTGCCAGCAGCTTAACCGGCGGATCCTCCTACAATGAGCAGTTCTTC. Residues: CASSLTGGSSYNEQFF.

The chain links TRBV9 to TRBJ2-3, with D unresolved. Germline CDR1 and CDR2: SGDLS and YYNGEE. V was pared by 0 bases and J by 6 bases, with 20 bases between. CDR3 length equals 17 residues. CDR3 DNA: TGTGCCAGCAGCGTAGACCCCGAGACATGGGGTTCCGATACGCAGTATTTT. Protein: CASSVDPETWGSDTQYF.

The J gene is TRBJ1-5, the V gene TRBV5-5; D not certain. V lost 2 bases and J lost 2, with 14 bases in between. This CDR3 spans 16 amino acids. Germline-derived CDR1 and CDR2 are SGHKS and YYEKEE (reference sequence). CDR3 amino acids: CASSLPRASRNQPQHF. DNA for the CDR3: TGTGCCAGCAGCTTACCCCGGGCGTCCCGCAATCAGCCCCAGCATTTT.

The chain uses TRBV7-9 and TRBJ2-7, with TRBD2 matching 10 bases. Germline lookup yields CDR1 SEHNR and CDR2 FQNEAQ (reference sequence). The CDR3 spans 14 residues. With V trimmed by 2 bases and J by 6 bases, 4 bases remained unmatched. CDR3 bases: TGTGCCAGCAGCTTATTAGCGGGGGGAAGCGAGCAGTACTTC. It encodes CASSLLAGGSEQYF.

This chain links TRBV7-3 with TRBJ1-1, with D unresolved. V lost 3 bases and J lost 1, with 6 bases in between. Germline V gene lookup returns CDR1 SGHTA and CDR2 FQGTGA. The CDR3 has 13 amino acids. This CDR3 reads CASSFNPNTEAFF. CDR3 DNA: TGTGCCAGCAGCTTTAATCCGAACACTGAAGCTTTCTTT. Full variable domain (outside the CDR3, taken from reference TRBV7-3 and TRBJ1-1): GAGVSQTPSNKVTEKGKYVELRCDPISGHTALYWYRQSLGQGPEFLIYFQGTGAADDSGLPNDRFFAVRPEGSVSTLKIQRTERGDSAVYLCASSFNPNTEAFFGQGTRLTVV.

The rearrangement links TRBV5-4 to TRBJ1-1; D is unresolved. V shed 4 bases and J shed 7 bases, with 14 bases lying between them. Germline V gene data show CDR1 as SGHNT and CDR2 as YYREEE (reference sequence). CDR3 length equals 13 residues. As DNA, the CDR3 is TGTGCCAGCAGCCCTGGTACAGAACTTGAAGCTTTCTTT. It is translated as CASSPGTELEAFF.

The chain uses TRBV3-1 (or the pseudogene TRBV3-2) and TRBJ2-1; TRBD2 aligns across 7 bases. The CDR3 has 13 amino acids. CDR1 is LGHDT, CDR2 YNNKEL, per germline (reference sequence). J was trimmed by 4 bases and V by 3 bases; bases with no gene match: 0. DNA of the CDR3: TGTGCCAGCAGCCAGCGGGAGTACAATGAGCAGTTCTTC. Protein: CASSQREYNEQFF.

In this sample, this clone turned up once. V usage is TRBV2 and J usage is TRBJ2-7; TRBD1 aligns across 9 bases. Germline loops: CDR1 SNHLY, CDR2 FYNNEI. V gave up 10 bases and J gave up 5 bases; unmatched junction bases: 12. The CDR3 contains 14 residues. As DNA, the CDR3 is TGTGCCACCGCGCGGCTACAGGGGGCCCACGAGCAGTACTTC. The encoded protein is CATARLQGAHEQYF.

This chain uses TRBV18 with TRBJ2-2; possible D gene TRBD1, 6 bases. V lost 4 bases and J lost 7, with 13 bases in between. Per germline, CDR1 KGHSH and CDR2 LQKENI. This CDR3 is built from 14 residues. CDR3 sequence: CASSLRQDGGELFF. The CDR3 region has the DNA TGTGCCAGCTCACTCCGACAGGACGGCGGGGAGCTGTTTTTT. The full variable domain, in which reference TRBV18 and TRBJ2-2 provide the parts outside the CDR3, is NAGVMQNPRHLVRRRGQEARLRCSPMKGHSHVYWYRQLPEEGLKFMVYLQKENIIDESGMPKERFSAEFPKEGPSILRIQQVVRGDSAAYFCASSLRQDGGELFFGEGSRLTVL.

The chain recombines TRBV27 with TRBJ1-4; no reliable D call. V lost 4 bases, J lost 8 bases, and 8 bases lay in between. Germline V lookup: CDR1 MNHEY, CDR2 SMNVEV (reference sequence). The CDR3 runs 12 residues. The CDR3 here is CASSSVGEKLFF. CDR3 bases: TGTGCCAGCAGTTCCGTGGGGGAAAAACTGTTTTTT.

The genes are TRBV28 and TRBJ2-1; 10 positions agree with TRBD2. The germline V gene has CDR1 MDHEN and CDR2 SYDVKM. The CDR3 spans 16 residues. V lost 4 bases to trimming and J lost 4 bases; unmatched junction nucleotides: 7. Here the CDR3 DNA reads TGTGCCAGCAGTTCCCGAAGGACTAGCGGATACAATGAGCAGTTCTTC. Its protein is CASSSRRTSGYNEQFF.

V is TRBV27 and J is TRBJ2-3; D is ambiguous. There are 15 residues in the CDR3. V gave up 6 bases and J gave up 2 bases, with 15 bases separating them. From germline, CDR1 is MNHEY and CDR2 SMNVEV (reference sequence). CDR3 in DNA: TGTGCCAGCAGGTCGTTGATAGAAGTCACAGATACGCAGTATTTT. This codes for CASRSLIEVTDTQYF.

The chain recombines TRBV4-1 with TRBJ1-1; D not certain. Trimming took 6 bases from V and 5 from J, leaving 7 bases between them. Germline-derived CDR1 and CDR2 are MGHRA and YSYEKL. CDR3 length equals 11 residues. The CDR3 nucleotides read TGCGCCAGCAGAACATTGACTGAAGCTTTCTTT. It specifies CASRTLTEAFF.